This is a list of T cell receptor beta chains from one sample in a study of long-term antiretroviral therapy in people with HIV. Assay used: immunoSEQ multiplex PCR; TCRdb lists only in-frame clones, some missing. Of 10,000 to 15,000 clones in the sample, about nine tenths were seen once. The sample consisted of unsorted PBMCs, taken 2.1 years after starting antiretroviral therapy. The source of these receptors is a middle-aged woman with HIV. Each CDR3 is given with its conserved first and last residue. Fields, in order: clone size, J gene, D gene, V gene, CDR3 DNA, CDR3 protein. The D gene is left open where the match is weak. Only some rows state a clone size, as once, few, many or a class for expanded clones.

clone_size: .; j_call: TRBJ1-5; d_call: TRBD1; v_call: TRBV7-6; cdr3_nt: TGTGCCAGCAGCTTAATTGGCGGGACAGGGGGTTTATGGGGTCAGCCCCAGCATTTT; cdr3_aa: CASSLIGGTGGLWGQPQHF
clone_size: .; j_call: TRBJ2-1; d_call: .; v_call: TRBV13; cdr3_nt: TGTGCCAGCAGCTTAGAGGCAGGCTTTCGCAATGAGCAGTTCTTC; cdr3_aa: CASSLEAGFRNEQFF
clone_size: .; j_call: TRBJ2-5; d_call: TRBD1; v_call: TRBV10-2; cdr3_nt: TGCGCCAGTTCGACAGGGGCGATTGCGGAGACCCAGTACTTC; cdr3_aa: CASSTGAIAETQYF
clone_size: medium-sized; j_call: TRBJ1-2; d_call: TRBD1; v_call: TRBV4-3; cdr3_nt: TGCGCCAGCAGCCAAGGCCGGGACAGCATTGTCTATGGCTACACCTTC; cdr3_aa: CASSQGRDSIVYGYTF
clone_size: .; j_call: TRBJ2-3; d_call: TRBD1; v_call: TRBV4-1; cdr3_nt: TGCGCCAGCAGCGCCGCCGGGACAGGGGGCAAAGATACGCAGTATTTT; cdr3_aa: CASSAAGTGGKDTQYF
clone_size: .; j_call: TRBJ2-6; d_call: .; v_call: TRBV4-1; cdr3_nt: TGCGCCAGCAGCCAAGAGTTCTCTGGGGCCAACGTCCTGACTTTC; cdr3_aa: CASSQEFSGANVLTF
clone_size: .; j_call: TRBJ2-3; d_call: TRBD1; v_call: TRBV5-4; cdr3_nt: TGTGCCAGCAGCTCCGCCGGGACAGGGATCACTATCACAGATACGCAGTATTTT; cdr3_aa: CASSSAGTGITITDTQYF
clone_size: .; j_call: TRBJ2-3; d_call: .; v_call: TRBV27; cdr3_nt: TGTGCCAGCTCCTCTTGGGGGGGGCCCACAGATACGCAGTATTTT; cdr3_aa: CASSSWGGPTDTQYF
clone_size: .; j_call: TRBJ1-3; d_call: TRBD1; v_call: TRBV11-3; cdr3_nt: TGTGCCAGCAGCTTAGGGGACAGGGGAAGGGCTGGAAACACCATATATTTT; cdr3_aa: CASSLGDRGRAGNTIYF
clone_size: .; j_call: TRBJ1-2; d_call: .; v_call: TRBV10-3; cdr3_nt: TGTGCCATCAGTGAGTCGATGACAGCTACTAACTATGGCTACACCTTC; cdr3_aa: CAISESMTATNYGYTF
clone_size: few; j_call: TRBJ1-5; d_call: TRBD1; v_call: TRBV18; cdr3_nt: TGTGCCAGCTCGCTGGACAGGGTAGGCAATCAGCCCCAGCATTTT; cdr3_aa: CASSLDRVGNQPQHF
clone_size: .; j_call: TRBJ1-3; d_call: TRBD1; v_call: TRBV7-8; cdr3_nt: TGTGCCAGCAGCCCCACAGGGGGATCTGGAAACACCATATATTTT; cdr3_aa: CASSPTGGSGNTIYF
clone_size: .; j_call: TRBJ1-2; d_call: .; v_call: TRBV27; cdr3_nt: TGTGCCAGCAGTTTATCGGGACGGGTAGCTAACTATGGCTACACCTTC; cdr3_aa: CASSLSGRVANYGYTF
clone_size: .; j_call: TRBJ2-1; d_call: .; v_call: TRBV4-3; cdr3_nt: TGCGCCAGCAGGGACATGTCCTACAATGAGCAGTTCTTC; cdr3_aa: CASRDMSYNEQFF
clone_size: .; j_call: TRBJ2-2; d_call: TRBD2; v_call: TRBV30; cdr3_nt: TGTGCCTGGAGTGTGCCACTAGCGGGGGGCCCCACCGGGGAGCTGTTTTTT; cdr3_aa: CAWSVPLAGGPTGELFF
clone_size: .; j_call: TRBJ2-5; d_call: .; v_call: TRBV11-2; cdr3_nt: TGTGCCAGCAGCCTGGACCTGAGCCAGACCCAGTACTTC; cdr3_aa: CASSLDLSQTQYF
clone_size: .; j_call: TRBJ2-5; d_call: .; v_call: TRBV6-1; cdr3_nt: TGTGCCAGCAGTGAAGCCTTTACGGGGTACCAAGAGACCCAGTACTTC; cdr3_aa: CASSEAFTGYQETQYF
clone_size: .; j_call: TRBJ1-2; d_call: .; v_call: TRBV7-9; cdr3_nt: TGTGCCAGCAGCTTCGTAGGGCTAGAGGGGGGAGGAGCTCATGGCTACACCTTC; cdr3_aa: CASSFVGLEGGGAHGYTF
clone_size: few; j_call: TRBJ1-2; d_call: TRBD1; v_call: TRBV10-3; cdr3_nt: TGTGCCATCAGTGAGCCCAGACAGGGGAACTATGGCTACACCTTC; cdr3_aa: CAISEPRQGNYGYTF